This T cell receptor beta chain stems from a study of blood T cells in healthy people across ages. Study-level points and caveats: There was a strong correlation between TCR beta diversity and naive T cell percentage. Both naive CD4+ cell counts and diversity were greater in long-lived donors than in aged donors. One million T cells yielded diversity estimates that were considered underestimates. Significant beta diversity loss was already apparent by age about 39, declining roughly linearly.

The germline CDR1 and CDR2 sequences are DFQATT and SNEGSKA (reference sequence). This CDR3 is built from 14 residues. V was clipped by 3 bases and J by 1 base, with 11 bases between them. In the case of this clonotype: The antigen remains undetermined.

For the second PCR, which ran for about 7 to 11 cycles, a sample-barcoded 5' primer and a J-beta primer mix were used. One entry per CDR3 protein results from TCRdb running MiXCR on the 5' RACE reads. The data hold over 1,200,000 distinct CDR3 sequences, with approximately 63% observed a single time. This receptor was taken from a man between 18 and 35 years old in good health. Sequencing was performed on blood. The chain carries TRBV20-1 and TRBJ2-3; D call uncertain. The CDR3 DNA reads as TGCAGTGCTAGGTGGCCTATACGCACAGATACGCAGTATTTT. Its translation is CSARWPIRTDTQYF.